One sample yielded the 22 T cell receptor beta chains listed below, sequenced in a study of PD-1 blockade in classical Hodgkin lymphoma. Sample time point: newly diagnosed, previously untreated cHL patient sample. Purified CD4+ T cells were obtained from thawed PBMCs through magnetic negative selection. Repertoires were generated with immunoSEQ multiplex PCR, while TCRdb's copy carries only in-frame clones and drops some. The sample gives fewer than 35,000 clones, roughly nine tenths of which show up once; approximately 1.2% is in the top ten. Sequenced sample: CD4+ T cells from blood. These receptors all stem from a human donor with classical Hodgkin lymphoma.

With regard to this clone: A junction end diverges from the germline sequence, so it may reflect a read error. The J gene is TRBJ2-3, the V gene TRBV2, with D perhaps matching TRBD2 (6 bases). CDR1 is SNHLY and CDR2 is FYNNEI in the germline V gene. CDR3 length: 17 residues. The CDR3 region is CASREGGRAVRGDTQYF. CDR3 bases: TGTGCCAGCAGGGAAGGCGGGCGGGCGGTTCGGGGGGATACGCAGTATTTT. The full variable domain, completed using reference TRBV2 and TRBJ2-3, is EPEVTQTPSHQVTQMGQEVILRCVPISNHLYFYWYRQILGQKVEFLVSFYNNEISEKSEIFDDQFSVERPDGSNFTLKIRSTKLEDSAMYFCASREGGRAVRGDTQYFGPGTRLTVL.

V and J are TRBV27 and TRBJ2-3; D is uncertain. This CDR3 is built from 14 residues. V was pared by 5 bases and J by 0 bases, with 9 bases between. CDR1 is MNHEY, CDR2 SMNVEV, per germline (reference sequence). The CDR3, as DNA: TGTGCCAGCAGTACGCGATATAGCACAGATACGCAGTATTTT. Protein sequence: CASSTRYSTDTQYF.

The rearrangement uses TRBV6-1 and TRBJ1-1; 10 nucleotides line up with TRBD1. The length of the CDR3 is 17 residues. V shed 3 bases and J 1 base; nucleotides not matched to a gene: 8. CDR1 MNHNS and CDR2 SASEGT come from the germline V gene. CDR3 region: CASSERDRGQRNTEAFF. DNA for the CDR3: TGTGCCAGCAGTGAGCGCGACAGGGGGCAGAGGAACACTGAAGCTTTCTTT.

This clone was found once. The gene calls are TRBV27 and TRBJ2-7; no clear D gene. Trimming took off 4 bases at V and 3 bases at J, with 16 bases between the two ends. The CDR3 is 15 residues long. Germline CDR1 MNHEY, CDR2 SMNVEV (reference sequence). The CDR3 spells CASSSEGTRYYEQYF. The CDR3 DNA is TGTGCCAGCAGTTCTGAAGGCACCCGGTACTACGAGCAGTACTTC.

The genes are TRBV10-2 and TRBJ1-3; no clear D. With 0 bases removed from V and 0 bases from J, the gap between germline ends came to 9 bases. The V gene's germline CDR1 is WSHSY and CDR2 SAAADI. The CDR3 length is 16 residues. The DNA for the CDR3 is TGCGCCAGCAGTGAGTCCCCGGGCCACTCTGGAAACACCATATATTTT. This encodes CASSESPGHSGNTIYF.

V and J are TRBV27 and TRBJ1-4, with TRBD1 matching over 7 bases. This CDR3 spans 14 amino acids. Germline assignment: CDR1 MNHEY and CDR2 SMNVEV (reference sequence). J lost 6 bases, V lost 8 bases, and 9 bases had no gene match. The chain's CDR3 is CASRPSGQYEKLFF. In DNA form, the CDR3 reads TGTGCCAGCCGGCCGTCGGGACAGTATGAAAAACTGTTTTTT.

The chain couples TRBV2 to TRBJ1-5; possibly TRBD1 for D (5 bases). The V and J ends lost 4 bases and 0 bases respectively, with 7 bases between them. The CDR3 loop spans 14 amino acids. Germline V CDR1 and CDR2: SNHLY, FYNNEI. The CDR3, as DNA: TGTGCCAGCAGTGCAGGGAATAGCAATCAGCCCCAGCATTTT. This translates into CASSAGNSNQPQHF.

The chain uses TRBV5-1 and TRBJ1-1; possibly TRBD1 for D (6 bases). The CDR3 contains 17 residues. Looked up from germline, CDR1 is SGHRS and CDR2 is YFSETQ. Trimming removed 3 bases at V and 1 base at J, with 19 bases between. As DNA, the CDR3 is TGCGCCAGCAGCTCCTTCGGGCGGGGACAAAGGAACACTGAAGCTTTCTTT. It translates to CASSSFGRGQRNTEAFF.

This clone has only a few counts. The rearrangement links TRBV6-1 to TRBJ2-7, with D maybe TRBD1 (6 bases). Germline CDR1 reads MNHNS; CDR2 reads SASEGT. The CDR3 contains 13 residues. V was pared by 5 bases and J by 4 bases, with 12 bases between. CDR3 sequence: CASSPQGNYEQYV. CDR3 nucleotide sequence: TGTGCCAGCAGTCCACAGGGTAATTACGAGCAGTACGTC.

This rearrangement joins TRBV6-5 to TRBJ1-1; TRBD1 is a possible D gene (6 bases). V was cut by 8 bases and J by 4 bases, with 17 bases left in between. Germline values: CDR1 MNHEY, CDR2 SVGAGI. The length of the CDR3 is 14 residues. CDR3 DNA: TGTGCCAGCCTTAACAGGGTCTCACCCACTGAAGCTTTCTTT. Translated: CASLNRVSPTEAFF.

This chain joins TRBV2 and TRBJ2-7; D gene unclear. In germline, CDR1 is SNHLY, CDR2 FYNNEI. There are 14 residues in the CDR3. The V end was cut by 7 bases, the J end by 4 bases, with 17 bases between. In DNA, the CDR3 is TGTGCCAGCATTGGGCCTAGGTCGCAGTACGAGCAGTACTTC. It specifies CASIGPRSQYEQYF.

This rearrangement joins TRBV10-2 to TRBJ2-7, with 7 bases that match TRBD1. Trimming took 4 bases from V and 2 from J; bases not matched to a gene: 2. Per the germline V gene, CDR1 is WSHSY and CDR2 is SAAADI. CDR3 length: 13 residues. As DNA, the CDR3 is TGCGCCAGCAGTGGCCAGGGGGCCTACGAGCAGTACTTC. This sequence encodes CASSGQGAYEQYF.

Here the CDR3 DNA reads TGTGCCAGCAGCCCGGGACAAGACACCGGGGAGCTGTTTTTT. Protein sequence: CASSPGQDTGELFF. This chain uses TRBV5-6 with TRBJ2-2; perhaps TRBD1 as D (6 bases). Germline assignment: CDR1 SGHDT and CDR2 YYEEEE. The germline V and J ends were trimmed by 4 bases and 3 bases, with 10 bases remaining between them. There are 14 residues in the CDR3.

This rearrangement joins TRBV2 to TRBJ2-5; 7 bases fit TRBD1. There are 14 residues in the CDR3. CDR1 SNHLY and CDR2 FYNNEI come from the germline V gene. V dropped 6 bases and J dropped 1; count of bases not matched to a gene: 5. CDR3 loop: CASRDRTGQETQYF. For the CDR3, the DNA is TGTGCCAGCAGAGATAGGACAGGCCAAGAGACCCAGTACTTC.

The chain uses TRBV15 and TRBJ2-3, with D hard to call. The CDR3 covers 13 residues. The V end was cut by 0 bases, the J end by 13 bases, with 14 bases between. Germline CDR1 is LNHNV and CDR2 is YYDKDF (reference sequence). CDR3 bases: TGTGCCACCAGCAGAGATCGGGCCCCCCGGGAGTATTTT. This gives the protein CATSRDRAPREYF.

J is TRBJ1-5 and V is TRBV2; 10 bases match TRBD1. Germline loops: CDR1 SNHLY, CDR2 FYNNEI. CDR3 length: 15 residues. V trimming: 8 bases; J trimming: 2 bases; junction bases outside the gene matches: 6. The CDR3 spells CASCRDRGGNQPQHF. In nucleotides, the CDR3 is TGTGCCAGCTGCCGGGACAGGGGTGGCAATCAGCCCCAGCATTTT.

This clone was seen just once. V and J are TRBV6-1 and TRBJ2-3, with TRBD2 identical over 15 bases. The length of the CDR3 is 15 residues. Germline V gene sequence: CDR1 MNHNS, CDR2 SASEGT. V gave up 6 bases and J gave up 6 bases; unmatched junction bases: 4. The CDR3 sequence: CASSWTSGRADTQYF. The CDR3 region has the DNA TGTGCCAGCAGCTGGACTAGCGGGAGGGCGGATACGCAGTATTTT.

The CDR3 coding sequence is TGCGCCAGCAGCAGGACTAGCGCGGAACCCAACGAGCAGTACTTC. This gives the protein CASSRTSAEPNEQYF. The V call is TRBV5-1, the J call TRBJ2-7; 9 bases match TRBD2. CDR1 SGHRS and CDR2 YFSETQ come from the germline V gene. The V gene end was trimmed by 4 bases and the J gene end by 5 bases; junction bases not matched to a gene: 10. The CDR3 runs 15 residues.

The genes are TRBV19 and TRBJ1-1; 7 positions match TRBD1. This CDR3 contains 13 residues. Trimming took 11 bases from V and 6 from J; bases not matched to a gene: 12. From germline, CDR1 is LNHDA and CDR2 SQIVND (reference sequence). CDR3: CAGGPADRAEAFF. Written as DNA, the CDR3 is TGTGCCGGGGGCCCGGCCGACAGGGCTGAAGCTTTCTTT.

J is TRBJ2-5 and V is TRBV18, with D possibly being TRBD1 or TRBD2 (5 bases each). Germline-derived CDR1 and CDR2 are KGHSH and LQKENI. The CDR3 covers 15 residues. The V end was cut by 0 bases, the J end by 2 bases, with 10 bases between. CDR3 region: CASSPPGTGQETQYF. CDR3 bases: TGTGCCAGCTCACCACCGGGGACGGGACAAGAGACCCAGTACTTC.

The chain recombines TRBV2 with TRBJ2-1, with TRBD2 matching over 11 bases. CDR1 is SNHLY, CDR2 FYNNEI, per germline. The junction had 4 bases not matched to a gene; V was cut back by 6 bases and J by 3 bases. The CDR3 consists of 15 residues. CDR3 DNA: TGTGCCAGCAGAGGGACTAGCGGAAACTACAATGAGCAGTTCTTC. Amino acid sequence: CASRGTSGNYNEQFF.

The chain has TRBV4-1 and TRBJ2-1, with 8 nucleotides matching TRBD2. The germline gives CDR1 MGHRA, CDR2 YSYEKL. The V gene end was trimmed by 10 bases and the J gene end by 4 bases; junction bases not matched to a gene: 12. The length of the CDR3 is 15 residues. The CDR3 DNA follows: TGCGCCACCTCAACGGGAGGGCCATCTTACAATGAGCAGTTCTTC. Amino acid sequence: CATSTGGPSYNEQFF.